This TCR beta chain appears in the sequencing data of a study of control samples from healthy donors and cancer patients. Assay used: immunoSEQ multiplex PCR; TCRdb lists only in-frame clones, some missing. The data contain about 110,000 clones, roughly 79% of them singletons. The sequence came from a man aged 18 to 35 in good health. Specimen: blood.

Here the CDR3 DNA reads TGTGCCAGCAGCTCACAGGGAATGAACACTGAAGCTTTCTTT. Translating gives CASSSQGMNTEAFF. The V call is TRBV11-1, the J call TRBJ1-1, with D maybe TRBD1 (6 bases). The germline V gene encodes CDR1 SGHAT and CDR2 FQDESV (reference sequence). The CDR3 length is 14 residues. Trimming removed 4 bases from V and 0 bases from J, with 9 bases in between. The complete variable domain, with remaining parts taken from reference TRBV11-1 and TRBJ1-1, reads EAEVAQSPRYKITEKSQAVAFWCDPISGHATLYWYRQILGQGPELLVQFQDESVVDDSQLPKDRFSAERLKGVDSTLKIQPAELGDSAMYLCASSSQGMNTEAFFGQGTRLTVV.